These 14 T cell receptor beta chains share one sample of origin, sequenced in a study of T cells in localized non-small cell lung cancer. Profiling relied on immunoSEQ multiplex PCR, and the TCRdb table lists in-frame clones only, not all of them. The table includes about 1,300 clones, around 23% detected once. Source: lung tumor tissue, taken before any cancer treatment. All receptors come from a man between 40 and 70 years old with stage III lung adenocarcinoma.

Only a few counts were recorded for this clone. The chain joins TRBV11-3 to TRBJ1-1; TRBD1 aligns across 8 bases. The CDR3 has 14 residues. V was pared by 5 bases and J by 2 bases, with 4 bases of the junction left unmatched. Germline values: CDR1 SGHNT, CDR2 YENEEA. CDR3 residues: CASSLDRGNTEAFF. CDR3 coding DNA: TGTGCCAGCAGCCTTGACAGGGGAAACACTGAAGCTTTCTTT.

The genes are TRBV19 and TRBJ1-1; D call uncertain. Germline CDR1 and CDR2: LNHDA and SQIVND (reference sequence). The CDR3 runs to 14 residues. Trimming pared 6 bases from V and 1 base from J, leaving 12 bases between. The CDR3 DNA reads as TGTGCCAGTAGCGGTTCTTTTAGGAACACTGAAGCTTTCTTT. It yields the protein CASSGSFRNTEAFF. Full variable domain (rest looked up from reference TRBV19 and TRBJ1-1): DGGITQSPKYLFRKEGQNVTLSCEQNLNHDAMYWYRQDPGQGLRLIYYSQIVNDFQKGDIAEGYSVSREKKESFPLTVTSAQKNPTAFYLCASSGSFRNTEAFFGQGTRLTVV.

This clone was found once. The CDR3 sequence: CASGRTGPDADTQYF. CDR3 nucleotide sequence: TGCGCCAGCGGAAGGACAGGTCCAGATGCAGATACGCAGTATTTT. The genes are TRBV5-1 and TRBJ2-3, with 7 bases aligning to TRBD1. J gave up 4 bases and V 7 bases, and 12 bases lay outside the gene matches. The CDR3 covers 15 residues. Germline V gives CDR1 SGHRS, CDR2 YFSETQ.

V is TRBV5-1 and J is TRBJ2-3; D is possibly TRBD1 (6 bases). Germline values: CDR1 SGHRS, CDR2 YFSETQ. V shed 3 bases and J shed 0 bases, with 14 bases lying between them. This CDR3 is 16 amino acids long. CDR3 bases: TGCGCCAGCAGCTGGCTAGGACAGCCAAGCACAGATACGCAGTATTTT. It is translated as CASSWLGQPSTDTQYF.

This clone was seen a few times. This chain connects TRBV7-6 to TRBJ2-2, with D perhaps being TRBD1 or TRBD2 (5 bases each). CDR3 length: 16 amino acids. Trimming stripped 5 bases from V and 6 bases from J, with 19 bases between. Germline values: CDR1 SGHVS, CDR2 FNYEAQ. CDR3 protein: CASSNSEGFRSGELFF. The CDR3 DNA follows: TGTGCCAGCAGCAATTCTGAGGGGTTTCGTTCCGGGGAGCTGTTTTTT.

The table lists this clone with a few counts. V and J are TRBV11-3 and TRBJ2-6; D is undetermined. Trimming removed 3 bases from V and 0 bases from J, with 9 bases in between. This CDR3 comprises 16 residues. Germline CDR1 SGHNT, CDR2 YENEEA. CDR3 in amino acids: CASSLAGYSGANVLTF. The CDR3 DNA follows: TGTGCCAGCAGCTTGGCCGGGTACTCTGGGGCCAACGTCCTGACTTTC. Together with reference TRBV11-3 and TRBJ2-6, the CDR3 gives the full variable domain: EAGVVQSPRYKIIEKKQPVAFWCNPISGHNTLYWYLQNLGQGPELLIRYENEEAVDDSQLPKDRFSAERLKGVDSTLKIQPAELGDSAVYLCASSLAGYSGANVLTFGAGSRLTVL.

This clone was seen only a few times. The chain recombines TRBV9 with TRBJ2-2; D unclear. This CDR3 has 13 amino acids. Trimming cost V 4 bases and J 5 bases, with 9 bases left between them. CDR1 SGDLS and CDR2 YYNGEE come from the germline V gene. The CDR3 nucleotides read TGTGCCAGCAGCCCACCCGCTACCGGGGAGCTGTTTTTT. Protein: CASSPPATGELFF.

J is TRBJ1-3 and V is TRBV29-1; D possibly corresponds to TRBD1 (5 bases). Germline assignment: CDR1 SQVTM and CDR2 ANQGSEA. V was trimmed by 4 bases and J by 4 bases, leaving 14 bases between them. The CDR3 covers 14 residues. The CDR3 DNA follows: TGCAGCGTTGGAGGCAGCCCAGGGGGAAACACCATATATTTT. It is translated as CSVGGSPGGNTIYF.

This sequence joins TRBV25-1 and TRBJ2-5; D possibly corresponds to TRBD1 (5 bases). Germline CDR1 and CDR2: MGHDK and SYGVNS. CDR3 length: 16 amino acids. V lost 2 bases and J 5 bases, leaving 18 bases between the germline ends. CDR3 sequence (DNA): TGTGCCAGCAGTGAAGGAGCAGGGTTGGAGAAGGAGACCCAGTACTTC. Its translation: CASSEGAGLEKETQYF.

Of note for this clone: At one boundary the junction diverges from the germline segment, which might be a read error. The J gene is TRBJ2-2, the V gene TRBV2; TRBD2 agrees at 14 bases. Germline V gene lookup returns CDR1 SNHLY and CDR2 FYNNEI. CDR3 size: 16 residues. CDR3 loop: CACRLAGGEKAGELFF. Written as DNA, the CDR3 is TGTGCCTGCAGACTAGCGGGAGGGGAGAAGGCCGGGGAGCTGTTTTTT.

The V gene is TRBV28, the J gene TRBJ2-1, with TRBD2 identical over 7 bases. The V segment lost 6 bases and the J segment 5 bases; nucleotides outside the gene matches: 10. The CDR3 consists of 15 residues. From germline, CDR1 is MDHEN and CDR2 SYDVKM. The CDR3 nucleotides are TGTGCCAGCAGACAAGCGGGAATCCCCCACAATGAGCAGTTCTTC. Amino acid sequence: CASRQAGIPHNEQFF.

The chain combines TRBV28 with TRBJ1-2; a possible D gene is TRBD1 (6 bases). The CDR3 covers 15 residues. Germline V gives CDR1 MDHEN, CDR2 SYDVKM. V was clipped by 6 bases and J by 0 bases, with 14 bases between them. This chain's CDR3 is CASSSSRGSNYGYTF. The DNA for the CDR3 is TGTGCCAGCAGCTCCTCCAGGGGTTCTAACTATGGCTACACCTTC.

This clone turned up a few times. This CDR3 reads CAWEGQGAAGYTF. CDR3 in DNA: TGTGCCTGGGAGGGACAGGGGGCCGCTGGCTACACCTTC. The rearrangement joins TRBV30 to TRBJ1-2; 12 bases agree with TRBD1. Losses at the gene ends were 5 bases for V and 7 bases for J; bases not matched to a gene: 5. The germline V gene encodes CDR1 GTSNPN and CDR2 SVGIG (reference sequence). The CDR3 loop spans 13 amino acids.

This clone is medium-sized in the sample. V usage is TRBV6-8 and J usage is TRBJ2-7; 7 bases are a match to TRBD1. This CDR3 is 13 amino acids long. The V gene's germline CDR1 is MNHGY and CDR2 SAAAGT. V gave up 6 bases and J gave up 3 bases; unmatched junction bases: 5. The CDR3 DNA is TGTGCCAGCAGCCGGGGACAGAACTACGAGCAGTACTTC. As protein: CASSRGQNYEQYF.